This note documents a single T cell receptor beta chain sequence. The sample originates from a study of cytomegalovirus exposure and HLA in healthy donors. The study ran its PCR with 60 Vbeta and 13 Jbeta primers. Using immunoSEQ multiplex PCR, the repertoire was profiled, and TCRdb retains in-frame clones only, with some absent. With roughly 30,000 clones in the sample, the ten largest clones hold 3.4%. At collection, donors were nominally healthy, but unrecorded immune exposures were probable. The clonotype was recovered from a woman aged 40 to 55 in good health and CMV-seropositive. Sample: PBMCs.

The CDR3 DNA reads as TGTGCCAGCTCACCATATGCGGGACAGGGGGTGCCTCCCCAGCATTTT. This codes for CASSPYAGQGVPPQHF. This chain connects TRBV18 to TRBJ1-5; 11 bases fit TRBD1. The ends lost 2 bases at V and 10 bases at J; junction bases unmatched: 10. Looked up from germline, CDR1 is KGHSH and CDR2 is LQKENI. The CDR3 extends over 16 amino acids.